The clone carrying this T cell receptor beta chain occurred a few times. The antigen is undetermined. Time point here: patch test 1, 2 weeks after DPC sensitization. The treatment denotes: therapeutic diphenylcyclopropenone sensitization with weekly scalp DPC. The library attached unique molecular identifiers to individual cDNA molecules. TCRdb re-called the RACE reads through MiXCR, storing one row per CDR3 protein. The sample has about 120,000 distinct CDR3 sequences; roughly 13% are singletons. The data were taken from a study of human T cells and chemical hapten exposure. Study at large: Alopecia universalis, totalis or areata was present in patients who were mostly female. Findings and limits, study-wide: Relative to control repertoires, expanded TCRs gave rise to significantly more large CDR3 similarity clusters.

The germline V and J ends were trimmed by 2 bases and 0 bases, with 13 bases remaining between them. CDR1 is SEHNR, CDR2 FQNEAQ, per germline (reference sequence). The CDR3 is 16 amino acids. This TCR derives from a man aged 18-30 years with alopecia areata. Some clones in this sample may be carry-over from other donors' samples. This chain connects TRBV7-9 to TRBJ2-5, with D perhaps matching TRBD2 (5 bases). Sample: whole blood, taken in connection with sensitization to the hapten diphenylcyclopropenone (DPC). CDR3 in DNA: TGTGCCAGCAGCTTAATTGGGCCCGGGAACCAAGAGACCCAGTACTTC. Translated, it gives CASSLIGPGNQETQYF. Looking up the rest from reference TRBV7-9 and TRBJ2-5 gives the full variable domain: DTGVSQNPRHKITKRGQNVTFRCDPISEHNRLYWYRQTLGQGPEFLTYFQNEAQLEKSRLLSDRFSAERPKGSFSTLEIQRTEQGDSAMYLCASSLIGPGNQETQYFGPGTRLLVL.